This TCR beta chain was retrieved from a study of blood T cell repertoires in COVID-19. The assay was immunoSEQ multiplex PCR, and TCRdb's table has in-frame clones only and misses some. The sample lists under 300,000 clones; approximately 92% were seen once. This clone was seen a single time. The sequenced sample consisted of peripheral blood. This TCR came from a woman aged 40 to 55 who had recovered from COVID-19.

The CDR3 loop reads CASSATQGPGELFF. CDR3 in DNA: TGTGCCAGCAGCGCAACACAGGGTCCCGGGGAGCTGTTTTTT. The genes are TRBV9 and TRBJ2-2; possible D gene TRBD1, 6 bases. V lost 3 bases and J 6 bases, leaving 12 bases between the germline ends. In germline, CDR1 is SGDLS, CDR2 YYNGEE. The CDR3 length is 14 residues.